These 11 T cell receptor beta chains were all obtained from the same sample, sequenced in a study of T cells after posttransplantation cyclophosphamide (dated by TCRdb to the mid-2010s). Library prep was done by the immunoSEQ multiplex PCR assay. This is the immuneACCESS table as TCRdb keeps it, with only in-frame sequences that have V and J called. A part of the clones is gone; compared with another copy, unresolved V genes explain less than half, and the rest is unexplained. Counted in this sample were tens of thousands of clones; about 90% of them appeared once. The top ten clonotypes cover 2% to 3% of the sample. Per the publication, the treatment or condition label means: high-dose cyclophosphamide on days +3 and +4 as single-agent GVHD prophylaxis. Patients in the PTCy group got busulfan and fludarabine conditioning, a marrow graft from a related or unrelated donor, and cyclophosphamide on days +3 and +4.

The specimen was PBMCs, collected around 67 days after allogeneic stem cell transplant with posttransplant cyclophosphamide. These receptors were collected from a male patient aged 60 to 75 who received an allogeneic stem cell transplant from a related donor and was CMV-positive. After a transplant, the graft donor may have provided part of the T cells.

This clone came up a few times. The chain employs TRBV4-2 and TRBJ2-7; 7 bases are a match to TRBD2. The CDR3 is 16 residues long. Per germline, CDR1 LGHNA and CDR2 YNFKEQ. The J segment lost 2 bases and the V segment lost 5 bases, leaving 12 bases of the junction unmatched. The DNA of the CDR3 is TGTGCCAGCAGCTCGCGGGGGTCTGATGGACCCTACGAGCAGTACTTC. This translates into CASSSRGSDGPYEQYF.

The V gene is TRBV4-1, the J gene TRBJ1-5; perhaps TRBD1 as D (5 bases). V was pared by 4 bases and J by 3 bases, with 10 bases between. Germline-derived CDR1 and CDR2 are MGHRA and YSYEKL. The CDR3 loop spans 14 amino acids. The CDR3 region has the DNA TGCGCCAGCAGCCTCCAGGGCCTCAATCAGCCCCAGCATTTT. Translating it yields CASSLQGLNQPQHF.

This chain links TRBV2 with TRBJ2-3; 8 positions match TRBD2. CDR3 length: 16 residues. The V gene's germline CDR1 is SNHLY and CDR2 FYNNEI. V was clipped by 5 bases and J by 3 bases; unmatched bases: 10. CDR3 DNA: TGTGCCAGCAGTTCGAGACGGGGGGGCCTTACAGATACGCAGTATTTT. This gives the protein CASSSRRGGLTDTQYF. Supplemented by reference TRBV2 and TRBJ2-3, the full variable domain reads EPEVTQTPSHQVTQMGQEVILRCVPISNHLYFYWYRQILGQKVEFLVSFYNNEISEKSEIFDDQFSVERPDGSNFTLKIRSTKLEDSAMYFCASSSRRGGLTDTQYFGPGTRLTVL.

The chain links TRBV9 to TRBJ2-7; 7 bases line up with TRBD2. The CDR3 length is 14 residues. The ends lost 0 bases at V and 3 bases at J; junction bases unmatched: 3. CDR1 SGDLS and CDR2 YYNGEE come from the germline V gene. The CDR3: CASSVGGGGYEQYF. Here the CDR3 DNA reads TGTGCCAGCAGCGTAGGGGGCGGGGGCTACGAGCAGTACTTC.

The CDR3 loop is CASGGLADEQYV. CDR3 nucleotides: TGTGCCAGCGGGGGACTAGCGGACGAGCAGTACGTC. The chain recombines TRBV6-1 with TRBJ2-7, with 11 bases aligning to TRBD2. With 8 bases clipped from V and 5 bases from J, the junction kept 2 bases outside the gene matches. Germline loops: CDR1 MNHNS, CDR2 SASEGT. This CDR3 spans 12 amino acids.

The CDR3 loop is CASRGPGGEQPQHF. The CDR3 region has the DNA TGTGCCAGCAGGGGCCCCGGGGGAGAACAGCCCCAGCATTTT. The chain couples TRBV6-1 to TRBJ1-5; perhaps TRBD1 as D (5 bases). From germline, CDR1 is MNHNS and CDR2 SASEGT. The CDR3 consists of 14 residues. Trimming left V 6 bases short and J 7 bases short, with 16 bases between.

Only a few counts were recorded for this clone. The V and J genes are TRBV6-1 and TRBJ1-1, with 9 bases identical to TRBD1. CDR3 size: 14 residues. V lost 6 bases to trimming and J lost 5 bases; unmatched junction nucleotides: 7. Germline V lookup: CDR1 MNHNS, CDR2 SASEGT. CDR3 sequence reads: CASSGGQGETEAFF. DNA for the CDR3: TGTGCCAGCAGCGGGGGACAGGGAGAGACTGAAGCTTTCTTT.

The gene calls are TRBV4-1 and TRBJ1-5, with D possibly TRBD1 on 6 matching bases. The length of the CDR3 is 18 residues. Trimming took 3 bases from V and 1 from J, leaving 19 bases between them. Germline loops: CDR1 MGHRA, CDR2 YSYEKL. The CDR3: CASSHPPGSGASNQPQHF. The CDR3, as DNA: TGCGCCAGCAGCCACCCACCCGGGTCAGGGGCCAGCAATCAGCCCCAGCATTTT.

The chain employs TRBV2 and TRBJ1-5; 7 bases are a match to TRBD1. Per germline, CDR1 SNHLY and CDR2 FYNNEI. The CDR3 is made up of 14 amino acids. Trimming cost V 4 bases and J 5 bases; bases outside gene matches: 5. CDR3 nucleotides: TGTGCCAGCAGTGGCCGGGACAGACATCAGCCCCAGCATTTT. This translates into CASSGRDRHQPQHF.

This clone was seen a single time. The V gene is TRBV6-5, the J gene TRBJ1-1; D gene ambiguous. V was clipped by 5 bases and J by 7 bases, with 20 bases between them. Germline V gives CDR1 MNHEY, CDR2 SVGAGI. The length of the CDR3 is 15 residues. This chain's CDR3 is CASSPRSRERFEAFF. The CDR3 DNA is TGTGCCAGCAGTCCCCGGTCGAGGGAGAGGTTTGAAGCTTTCTTT.

The V gene is TRBV5-1, the J gene TRBJ1-1; 9 bases match TRBD1. CDR1 SGHRS and CDR2 YFSETQ come from the germline V gene. V trimming: 4 bases; J trimming: 5 bases; junction bases outside the gene matches: 6. This CDR3 spans 14 amino acids. The CDR3 sequence is CASSADRGFTEAFF. For the CDR3, the DNA is TGCGCCAGCAGCGCCGACAGGGGGTTTACTGAAGCTTTCTTT.